This T cell receptor (beta chain) was retrieved from a study of OX40 agonist ivuxolimab in advanced cancers. About the study: Antecedent anti-PD-1, anti-PD-L1 or anti-CTLA-4 therapy was permissible, with approximately 44% having received some. Three patients responded partially, comprising one with hepatocellular carcinoma and two with cutaneous melanoma.

Assay used: immunoSEQ multiplex PCR; TCRdb lists only in-frame clones, some missing. Of roughly 18,000 clones listed, 75% to 85% are singletons. Germline V gives CDR1 SEHNR, CDR2 FQNEAQ (reference sequence). V lost 5 bases and J 1 base, leaving 20 bases between the germline ends. The CDR3 sequence is 17 residues long. With respect to this clone: Antigen: not known.

Study findings and constraints: The 0.1-3.0 mg/kg partial responders had among the lowest clonal expansion. Researchers report that CD8+ T cells had, on average, more expanded clones than CD4+.

This receptor was taken from an adult with an advanced solid tumor such as melanoma, head and neck, liver or kidney cancer. Here the sequenced sample was CD4+ or CD8+ T cells sorted from blood, taken in a trial of the OX40 agonist ivuxolimab. The chain employs TRBV7-9 and TRBJ1-1, with D perhaps matching TRBD1 (6 bases). In DNA, the CDR3 is TGTGCCAGCAGCCCCACAGGGTCAGAGGCGTGGAACACTGAAGCTTTCTTT. It specifies CASSPTGSEAWNTEAFF.